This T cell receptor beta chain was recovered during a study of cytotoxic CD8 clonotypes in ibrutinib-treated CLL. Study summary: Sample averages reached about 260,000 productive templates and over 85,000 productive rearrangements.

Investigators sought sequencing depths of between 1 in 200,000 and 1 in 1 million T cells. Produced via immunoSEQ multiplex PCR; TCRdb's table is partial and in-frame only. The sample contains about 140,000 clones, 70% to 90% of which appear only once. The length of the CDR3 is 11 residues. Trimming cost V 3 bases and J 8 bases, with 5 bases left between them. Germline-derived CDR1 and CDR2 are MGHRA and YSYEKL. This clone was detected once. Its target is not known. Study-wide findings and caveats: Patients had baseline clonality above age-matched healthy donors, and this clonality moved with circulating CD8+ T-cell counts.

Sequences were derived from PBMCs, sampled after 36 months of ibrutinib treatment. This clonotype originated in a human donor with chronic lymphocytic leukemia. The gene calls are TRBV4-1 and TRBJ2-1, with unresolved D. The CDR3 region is CASSHSDEQFF. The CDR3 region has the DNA TGCGCCAGCAGCCACTCCGATGAGCAGTTCTTC.